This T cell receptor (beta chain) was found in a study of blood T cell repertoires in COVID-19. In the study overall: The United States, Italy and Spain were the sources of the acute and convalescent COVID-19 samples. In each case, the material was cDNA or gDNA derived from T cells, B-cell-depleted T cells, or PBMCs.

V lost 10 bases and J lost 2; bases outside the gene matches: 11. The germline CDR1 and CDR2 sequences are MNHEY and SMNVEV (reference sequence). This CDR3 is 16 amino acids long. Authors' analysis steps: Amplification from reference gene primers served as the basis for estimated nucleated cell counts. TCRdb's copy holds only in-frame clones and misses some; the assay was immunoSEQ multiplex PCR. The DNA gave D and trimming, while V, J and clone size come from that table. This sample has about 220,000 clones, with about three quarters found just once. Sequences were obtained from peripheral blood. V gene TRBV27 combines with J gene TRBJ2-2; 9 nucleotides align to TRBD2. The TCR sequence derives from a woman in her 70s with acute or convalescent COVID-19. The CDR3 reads CATRVWRGGNTGELFF. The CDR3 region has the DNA TGTGCCACCCGGGTCTGGCGGGGGGGTAACACCGGGGAGCTGTTTTTT.